These 8 T cell receptor beta chains were sequenced from one sample in a study of radiation and T cells in renal cell carcinoma. TCRdb's copy holds only in-frame clones and misses some; the assay was immunoSEQ multiplex PCR. Among roughly 100,000 clones listed, 86% were seen once. Stated time point: baseline pretreatment blood. Treatment described: 15 Gy SBRT to primary tumor, nephrectomy 4 weeks later. This sample comprised blood, obtained from a patient whose treatment included radiotherapy and nephrectomy. The receptors come from a man aged 50 to 60 with renal cell carcinoma.

The chain's CDR3 is CASSFFDRGTAEAFF. CDR3 nucleotides: TGTGCCAGCAGCTTCTTCGACAGGGGAACGGCCGAAGCTTTCTTT. This chain joins TRBV13 and TRBJ1-1, with TRBD1 matching 8 bases. J lost 8 bases, V lost 3 bases, and 11 bases had no gene match. This CDR3 contains 15 residues. Germline loops: CDR1 PRHDT, CDR2 FYEKMQ (reference sequence).

The chain couples TRBV9 to TRBJ1-2; 8 positions agree with TRBD1. Germline trimming cut 3 bases from V and 4 bases from J; bases unmatched to any gene: 8. CDR1 SGDLS and CDR2 YYNGEE come from the germline V gene. The CDR3 contains 15 residues. The CDR3 here is CASSATGGDGYGYTF. Written as DNA, the CDR3 is TGTGCCAGCAGCGCCACAGGGGGGGATGGCTATGGCTACACCTTC.

The chain employs TRBV9 and TRBJ2-6, with unresolved D. Per the germline V gene, CDR1 is SGDLS and CDR2 is YYNGEE. Trimming cost V 4 bases and J 2 bases, with 13 bases left between them. CDR3 size: 16 residues. The CDR3 is CASSPYVSAGANVLTF. Written as DNA, the CDR3 is TGTGCCAGCAGCCCCTACGTCTCGGCTGGGGCCAACGTCCTGACTTTC.

The genes are TRBV6-5 and TRBJ2-1; possibly TRBD2 for D (6 bases). With 0 bases removed from V and 7 bases from J, the gap between germline ends came to 10 bases. Germline CDR1 MNHEY, CDR2 SVGAGI. The CDR3 spans 14 residues. Here the CDR3 reads CASSYSSSGNEQFF. The CDR3 DNA reads TGTGCCAGCAGTTACTCGAGTAGCGGAAATGAGCAGTTCTTC.

The chain has TRBV6-5 and TRBJ1-1; no definite D call. The CDR3 covers 14 residues. V lost 5 bases and J 3 bases, leaving 13 bases between the germline ends. The germline V gene has CDR1 MNHEY and CDR2 SVGAGI. Here the CDR3 DNA reads TGTGCCAGCAGTCCAGGAGGTTGGGACACTGAAGCTTTCTTT. It encodes CASSPGGWDTEAFF.

V is TRBV12-1 and J is TRBJ1-6; the table assigns TRBD1, which was not confirmed against the DNA. TRBV12-1 constitutes a pseudogene. There are 16 residues in the CDR3. The CDR3 loop is CASSSRGPGANSPLHF. CDR3 in DNA: TGTGCCAGCAGCTCCCGCGGCCCAGGGGCTAATTCACCCCTCCACTTT.

The V call is TRBV2, the J call TRBJ2-4, with D maybe TRBD1 (6 bases). CDR3 size: 17 residues. CDR1 and CDR2 from the germline V gene are SNHLY and FYNNEI. Trimming took off 3 bases at V and 0 bases at J, with 15 bases between the two ends. The CDR3 here is CASSETPAGVAKNIQYF. In DNA, the CDR3 is TGTGCCAGCAGTGAGACGCCCGCAGGGGTAGCCAAAAACATTCAGTACTTC.

The chain employs TRBV7-9 and TRBJ1-1, with no clear D. Trimming pared 5 bases from V and 8 bases from J, leaving 21 bases between. The germline V gene encodes CDR1 SEHNR and CDR2 FQNEAQ (reference sequence). The CDR3 has 15 residues. The CDR3 loop is CASSHQLGPKVEAFF. CDR3 coding DNA: TGTGCCAGCAGCCACCAATTGGGTCCGAAGGTGGAAGCTTTCTTT. The variable domain in full, completed from reference TRBV7-9 and TRBJ1-1, reads DTGVSQNPRHKITKRGQNVTFRCDPISEHNRLYWYRQTLGQGPEFLTYFQNEAQLEKSRLLSDRFSAERPKGSFSTLEIQRTEQGDSAMYLCASSHQLGPKVEAFFGQGTRLTVV.